Listed below are T cell receptor beta chains from one sample, sequenced in a study of T-cell reconstitution after alpha-beta-depleted transplantation in children. TCRdb re-analysed the PCR reads in MiXCR, keeping a single row per CDR3 protein. The sample includes 200,000 to 250,000 distinct CDR3 sequences, under 9.5% seen only once; the top ten take 6.3%. Sample: PBMCs, mostly from graft donor cells, taken 180 days after TCRalphabeta/CD19-depleted stem cell transplant. Every receptor here comes from a male patient between 5 and 17 years old who had a stem cell transplant for acute lymphoblastic leukemia, so the T cells may come from the graft donor. Each CDR3 is given with its conserved first and last residue. D genes are given only for firm matches. Expanded clones get a size class; other rows say once, few or many, or leave the size out.

clone_size | d_call | j_call | v_call | cdr3_nt | cdr3_aa
few | - | TRBJ1-2 | TRBV20-1 | TGCAGTGCTAGGGAAATAGTGGGGTACTATGGCTACACCTTC | CSAREIVGYYGYTF
- | TRBD2 | TRBJ2-7 | TRBV27 | TGTTCCAGCAGTTTATCTAGCGGGATTTACGAGCAGTACTTC | CSSSLSSGIYEQYF
many | - | TRBJ2-2 | TRBV11-2 | TGTGCCAGCAGCCCGCGGGCCTTTGGCGGGGAGCTGTTTTTT | CASSPRAFGGELFF
many | - | TRBJ2-7 | TRBV12-3/TRBV12-4 | TGTGCCAGCAGTTACACAGAAATATACGAGCAGTACTTC | CASSYTEIYEQYF
many | - | TRBJ2-5 | TRBV5-1 | TGCGCCAGCAGCTTGGGGGTCGGAGAAGAGACCCAGTACTTC | CASSLGVGEETQYF
many | - | TRBJ1-1 | TRBV24-1 | TGTGCCACCAGGGCCCCGCAGAACACTGAAGCTTTCTTT | CATRAPQNTEAFF
many | TRBD2 | TRBJ2-5 | TRBV20-1 | TGCAGTGCTAGCCGAGCGGGGGCACAAGAGACCCAGTACTTC | CSASRAGAQETQYF
- | TRBD2 | TRBJ2-7 | TRBV7-9 | TGTGCCAGCAGCTTACTAGCGGGGGTTTCCTACGAGCAGAACTTC | CASSLLAGVSYEQNF
many | - | TRBJ1-5 | TRBV5-6 | TGTGCCAGCAGCTTAACAGGTGGAGGTAGCAATCAGCCCCAGCATTTT | CASSLTGGGSNQPQHF
many | TRBD1 | TRBJ1-2 | TRBV29-1 | TGCAGCGCTAGGACAGGGGGCGGTAACTATGGCTACACCTTC | CSARTGGGNYGYTF
- | - | TRBJ1-3 | TRBV3-1 | TGTGCCAGCAGCCAACAGGTTCAGGGGAGAAGGAACACCATATATTTT | CASSQQVQGRRNTIYF
many | - | TRBJ1-2 | TRBV7-2 | TGTGCCAGCAGCCCGCGGAGATCTCCTAACTATGGCTACACCTTC | CASSPRRSPNYGYTF
many | - | TRBJ2-5 | TRBV4-2 | TGTGCCAGCAGCCCCCGAGGAGGGGGCCAAGAGACCCAGTACTTC | CASSPRGGGQETQYF
many | TRBD1 | TRBJ1-5 | TRBV7-8 | TGTGCCAGCAGACTCGGGACAGTAAGCAATCAGCCCCAGCATTTT | CASRLGTVSNQPQHF
many | - | TRBJ2-2 | TRBV5-4 | TGTGCCAGCAGCACCGGAGACACCGGGGAGCTGTTTTTT | CASSTGDTGELFF
many | - | TRBJ1-2 | TRBV11-2 | TGTGCCAGCAGCGTAGGAGCTGGGAGCGGCTACACCTTC | CASSVGAGSGYTF
many | - | TRBJ2-2 | TRBV20-1 | TGCAGTGCTAGGGGGGGCCCTGGGAAGAACGGGGAGCTGTTTTTT | CSARGGPGKNGELFF
many | TRBD1 | TRBJ1-4 | TRBV5-6 | TGTGCCAGCAGCTTCTTCTTGGGACAGTTTAATGAAAAACTGTTTTTT | CASSFFLGQFNEKLFF
many | - | TRBJ2-5 | TRBV11-3 | TGTGCCAGCAGCCGTTCCCACCAAGAGACCCAGTACTTC | CASSRSHQETQYF
many | - | TRBJ2-7 | TRBV20-1 | TGCAGTGCTAGCGGGAGATACGAGCAGTACTTC | CSASGRYEQYF
many | - | TRBJ1-3 | TRBV7-9 | TGTGCCAGCAGAATCGAGAGTGGAAACACCATATATTTT | CASRIESGNTIYF
many | - | TRBJ2-7 | TRBV20-1 | TGCAGTGCTAGCGGATACGAGCAGTACTTC | CSASGYEQYF
many | - | TRBJ2-2 | TRBV3-1 | TGTGCCAGCAAAGGGGACACCGGGGAGCTGTTTTTT | CASKGDTGELFF
- | - | TRBJ2-3 | TRBV6-2/TRBV6-3 | TGTGCCAGCAGGCGTAGCCCTTTGCTCGATACGCAGTATTTT | CASRRSPLLDTQYF
many | - | TRBJ2-7 | TRBV11-2 | TGTGCCAGCAGCCCTCGGGCCGCCTACGAGCAGTACTTC | CASSPRAAYEQYF
many | - | TRBJ2-3 | TRBV5-6 | TGTGCCAGCAGCTTACGGACAGCAGCAGATACGCAGTATTTT | CASSLRTAADTQYF
many | - | TRBJ2-5 | TRBV27 | TGTGCCAGCAGAGGATGGAACAGGGAGACCCAGTACTTC | CASRGWNRETQYF
many | - | TRBJ1-6 | TRBV12-3/TRBV12-4 | TGTGCCAGCACCCTAAACCATTCACCCCTCCACTTT | CASTLNHSPLHF
- | - | TRBJ2-1 | TRBV6-5 | TGTGCCAGCAGTTACTCGGGAGGCGGTGAGCAGTTCTTC | CASSYSGGGEQFF
many | - | TRBJ1-6 | TRBV7-9 | TGTGCCAGCAGCTTAGGCAGCCTCAATAATTCACCCCTCCACTTT | CASSLGSLNNSPLHF
many | - | TRBJ1-2 | TRBV6-1 | TGTGCCAGCAGTCCGACGGGGAGGGTTGGCTACACCTTC | CASSPTGRVGYTF
few | TRBD1 | TRBJ2-3 | TRBV3-1 | TGTGCCAGCAGCCAAGGGACAGGGTTCGCAGATACGCAGTATTTT | CASSQGTGFADTQYF
many | TRBD2 | TRBJ2-5 | TRBV5-1 | TGCGCCAGCAGCTTAGTTAGCGGGGGGGCCCAGGAGACCCAGTACTTC | CASSLVSGGAQETQYF
many | - | TRBJ2-4 | TRBV20-1 | TGCAGTGCTAGTGTTTCGACGGGACACAAAAACATTCAGTACTTC | CSASVSTGHKNIQYF
- | - | TRBJ2-2 | TRBV6-5 | TGTGCCAGCGGACGGCTTCATACCGGGGAGCTGTTTTTT | CASGRLHTGELFF
many | - | TRBJ2-6 | TRBV2 | TGTGCCAGCAGTGGGGTGGCTGGGGCCAACGTCCTGACTTTC | CASSGVAGANVLTF
many | - | TRBJ1-4 | TRBV7-9 | TGTGCCAGCAGCCTCGGACAGTGGGAGGAAGAAAAACTGTTTTTT | CASSLGQWEEEKLFF
many | - | TRBJ1-1 | TRBV7-9 | TGTGCCAGCAGCTTTGGCAGGTCGGGCAACACTGAAGCTTTCTTT | CASSFGRSGNTEAFF
many | - | TRBJ2-7 | TRBV28 | TGTGCCAGCGACGGGGACACCTCGGACGAGCAGTACTTC | CASDGDTSDEQYF
many | - | TRBJ1-5 | TRBV10-3 | TGTGCCATCAGTGAGTCTTCTTTGGGTCAGCCCCAGCATTTT | CAISESSLGQPQHF
few | TRBD2 | TRBJ2-5 | TRBV6-5 | TGTGCCAGCAGCCGAGCGGGGGGGCCGGGGGAGACCCAGTACTTC | CASSRAGGPGETQYF
many | TRBD1 | TRBJ2-7 | TRBV27 | TGTGCCAGCAGTCCACAGGGGTGGGACTACGAGCAGTACTTC | CASSPQGWDYEQYF
many | - | TRBJ2-3 | TRBV5-5 | TGTGCCAGCAGCTTGAAGGGCCCTAGCACAGATACGCAGTATTTT | CASSLKGPSTDTQYF